This T cell receptor beta chain was captured by sequencing in a study of blood T cell repertoires in COVID-19. Study details: Acute and convalescent COVID-19 specimens originated in the United States, Italy and Spain.

Sequencing used immunoSEQ multiplex PCR; TCRdb keeps in-frame clones, though not all of them. This sample yields 200,000 to 250,000 clones, of which around 84% are seen a single time; less than 6.5% belongs to the top ten. The CDR3 is made up of 13 amino acids. Germline V CDR1 and CDR2: SEHNR, FQNEAQ (reference sequence). Trimming left V 7 bases short and J 6 bases short, with 15 bases between. The TCR comes from an older woman who had recovered from COVID-19. The sequenced sample consisted of peripheral blood. V gene TRBV7-9 combines with J gene TRBJ1-1; perhaps TRBD1 as D (5 bases). CDR3 sequence: CASTFRRGAEAFF. The DNA for the CDR3 is TGTGCCAGCACCTTCCGGAGGGGAGCTGAAGCTTTCTTT.